This T cell receptor beta chain was captured by sequencing in a study of memory CD4+ T cells and cytomegalovirus serostatus. The sort gate was single viable CD3+CD4+CD8-CD45RO+ cells for memory CD4+ T cells. The CDR3 totals 15 residues. From germline, CDR1 is SGHNT and CDR2 YYREEE (reference sequence). V dropped 4 bases and J dropped 3; count of bases not matched to a gene: 6. Some clones are missing from TCRdb's copy, which holds only in-frame ones; the method was immunoSEQ multiplex PCR. This table has around 45,000 clones, around 80% appearing once. This chain uses TRBV5-4 with TRBJ2-1, with 8 bases matching TRBD2. The sequence was collected from an adult in good health and CMV-seronegative. The material sequenced was memory CD4+ T cells from blood. DNA for the CDR3: TGTGCCAGCAGCATGCTGGCGGGGGGCTACAATGAGCAGTTCTTC. It yields the protein CASSMLAGGYNEQFF.